This T cell receptor beta chain emerged from a study of blood T cells in healthy people across ages. The CDR3 extends over 14 amino acids. The germline V gene encodes CDR1 MNHEY and CDR2 SVGEGT. As to this clonotype: The germline gene is not matched at one end of the junction; a read error may be the cause.

The second PCR ran about 6 to 11 cycles with a sample-barcoded 5' primer and J-beta primers. Researchers report that a template-switch adaptor with 12 random nucleotides tagged each cDNA molecule. TCRdb independently ran MiXCR on the 5' RACE reads; one entry per CDR3 protein. The data show about 1.1 million distinct CDR3 sequences, approximately 38% seen once. Donors ranged from about 6 to 90 years old and were healthy Caucasians in Russia. The chain recombines TRBV6-2 or TRBV6-3 with TRBJ1-5; 9 bases align to TRBD1. This receptor was taken from a man aged 18 to 35 in good health. The sequencing input was blood. CDR3 DNA: TGTGCCAGCAGCCCCGGACAGGGGAGTCAGGCCCAGCATTTT. It is translated as CASSPGQGSQAQHF.